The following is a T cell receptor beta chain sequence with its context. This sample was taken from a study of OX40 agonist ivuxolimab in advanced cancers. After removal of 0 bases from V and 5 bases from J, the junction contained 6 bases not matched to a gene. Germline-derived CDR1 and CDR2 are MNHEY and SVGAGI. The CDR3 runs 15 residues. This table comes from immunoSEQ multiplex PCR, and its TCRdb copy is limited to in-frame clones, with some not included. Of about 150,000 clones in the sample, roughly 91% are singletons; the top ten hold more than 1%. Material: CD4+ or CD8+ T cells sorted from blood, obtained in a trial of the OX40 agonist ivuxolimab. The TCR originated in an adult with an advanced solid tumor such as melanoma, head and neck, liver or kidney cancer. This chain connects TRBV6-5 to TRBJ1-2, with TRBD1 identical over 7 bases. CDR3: CASSYSKGQPYGYTF. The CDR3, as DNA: TGTGCCAGCAGTTACTCGAAGGGACAGCCTTATGGCTACACCTTC.